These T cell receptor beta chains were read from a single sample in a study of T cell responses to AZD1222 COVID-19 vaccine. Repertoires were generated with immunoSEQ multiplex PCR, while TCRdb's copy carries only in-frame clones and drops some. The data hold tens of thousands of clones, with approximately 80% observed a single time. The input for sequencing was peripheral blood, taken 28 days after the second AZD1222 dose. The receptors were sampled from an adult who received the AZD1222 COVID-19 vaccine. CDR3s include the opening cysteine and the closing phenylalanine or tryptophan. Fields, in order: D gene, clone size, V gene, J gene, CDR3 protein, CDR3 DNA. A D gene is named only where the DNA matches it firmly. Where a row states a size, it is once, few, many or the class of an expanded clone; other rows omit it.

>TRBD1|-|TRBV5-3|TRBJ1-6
CARSFGTGPTVVNSPLHF
TGTGCCAGAAGCTTTGGGACAGGCCCCACCGTCGTTAATTCACCCCTCCACTTT
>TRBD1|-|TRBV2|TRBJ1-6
CASRRTGGNSPLHF
TGTGCCAGCAGGAGAACAGGGGGCAATTCACCCCTCCACTTT
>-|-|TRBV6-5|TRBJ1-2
CASSLRGGPNYGYTF
TGTGCCAGCAGTCTCCGGGGGGGCCCTAACTATGGCTACACCTTC
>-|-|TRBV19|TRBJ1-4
CASKGSALGEKLFF
TGTGCCAGTAAAGGGTCAGCCCTGGGAGAAAAACTGTTTTTT
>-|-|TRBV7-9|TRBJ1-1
CASSFGGEAFF
TGTGCCAGCAGCTTCGGCGGTGAAGCTTTCTTT
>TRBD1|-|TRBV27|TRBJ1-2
CASSPGGAYGYTF
TGTGCCAGCAGTCCAGGGGGCGCCTATGGCTACACCTTC
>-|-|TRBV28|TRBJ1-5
CASSFGRPNQPQHF
TGTGCCAGCAGTTTTGGCAGACCCAATCAGCCCCAGCATTTT
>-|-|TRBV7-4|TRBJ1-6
CASSLGLEQLYNSPLHF
TGTGCCAGCAGCTTAGGCCTAGAGCAGCTTTATAATTCACCCCTCCACTTT
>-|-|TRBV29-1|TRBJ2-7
CSVLGQGDNEQYF
TGCAGCGTCCTCGGGCAGGGAGATAACGAGCAGTACTTC
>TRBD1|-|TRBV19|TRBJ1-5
CASSTTGTGVSGQPQHF
TGTGCCAGTAGCACAACCGGGACAGGGGTTAGCGGGCAGCCCCAGCATTTT
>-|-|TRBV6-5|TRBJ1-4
CASTSGATNEKLFF
TGTGCCAGCACCTCCGGTGCAACTAATGAAAAACTGTTTTTT
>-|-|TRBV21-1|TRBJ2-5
CASSKTREQETQYF
TGTGCCAGCAGCAAGACGAGAGAGCAAGAGACCCAGTACTTC
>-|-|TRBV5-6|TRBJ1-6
CASSLAGDSPLHF
TGTGCCAGCAGCTTGGCTGGGGATTCACCCCTCCACTTT
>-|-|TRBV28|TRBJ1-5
CASSPPAGSNQPQHF
TGTGCCAGCAGCCCTCCCGCAGGGAGCAATCAGCCCCAGCATTTT
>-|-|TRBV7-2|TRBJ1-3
CASSLYGLQVHSGNTIYF
TGTGCCAGCAGCTTATATGGACTACAGGTTCACTCTGGAAACACCATATATTTT
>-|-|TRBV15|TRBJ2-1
CATKIDLSYNEQFF
TGTGCCACGAAAATTGACTTGTCCTACAATGAGCAGTTCTTC
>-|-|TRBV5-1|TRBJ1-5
CASRTGVLDNQPQHF
TGCGCCAGCAGAACGGGGGTGCTTGACAATCAGCCCCAGCATTTT
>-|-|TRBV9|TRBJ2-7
CASSSQGLDEQYF
TGTGCCAGCAGCTCACAGGGTCTAGACGAGCAGTACTTC
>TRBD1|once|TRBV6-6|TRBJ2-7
CASFGTGGSSYEQYF
TGTGCCAGCTTCGGGACAGGGGGAAGCTCCTACGAGCAGTACTTC
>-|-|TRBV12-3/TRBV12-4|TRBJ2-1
CASSFGGDEQFF
TGTGCCAGCAGTTTCGGAGGGGATGAGCAGTTCTTC
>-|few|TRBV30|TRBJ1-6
CAWSAATFIGTLHF
TGTGCCTGGAGTGCAGCAACCTTCATCGGGACCCTCCACTTT
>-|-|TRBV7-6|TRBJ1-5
CASSLAQGGNQPQHF
TGTGCCAGCAGCTTAGCCCAGGGCGGCAATCAGCCCCAGCATTTT
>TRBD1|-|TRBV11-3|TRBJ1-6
CASSPGQYSPLHF
TGTGCCAGCAGCCCGGGACAGTATTCACCCCTCCACTTT
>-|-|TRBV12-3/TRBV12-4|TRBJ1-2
CASSRQNNYGYTF
TGTGCCAGCAGTCGACAGAATAACTATGGCTACACCTTC
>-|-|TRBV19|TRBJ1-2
CASDYNSGRRSYGYTF
TGTGCCAGTGACTACAACTCGGGACGGAGAAGCTATGGCTACACCTTC
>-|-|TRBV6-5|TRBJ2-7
CASSYSKGVGWQYF
TGTGCCAGCAGTTACTCGAAGGGGGTGGGGTGGCAGTACTTC
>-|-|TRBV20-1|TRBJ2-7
CSASDRWAYEQYF
TGCAGTGCTAGTGACAGGTGGGCCTACGAGCAGTACTTC
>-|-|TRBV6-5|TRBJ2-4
CASTPGAGANIQYF
TGTGCCAGCACTCCCGGCGCGGGGGCAAACATTCAGTACTTC
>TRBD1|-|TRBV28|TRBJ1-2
CASSLGLRTGEDGYTF
TGTGCCAGCAGTTTAGGGTTAAGGACAGGGGAGGATGGCTACACCTTC
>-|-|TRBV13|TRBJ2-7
CASSLGLSQGLTYEQYF
TGTGCCAGCAGCTTAGGCCTGAGTCAGGGGTTGACCTACGAGCAGTACTTC
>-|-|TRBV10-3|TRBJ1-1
CAISRQENTEAFF
TGTGCCATCAGTCGACAAGAGAACACTGAAGCTTTCTTT
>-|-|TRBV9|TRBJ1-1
CASSVGPGQNTEAFF
TGTGCCAGCAGCGTAGGCCCGGGGCAGAACACTGAAGCTTTCTTT
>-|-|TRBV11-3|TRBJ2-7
CASSYGETYEQYF
TGTGCCAGCAGCTACGGGGAGACCTACGAGCAGTACTTC
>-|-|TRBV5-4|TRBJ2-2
CASRPQNRGPSTGELFF
TGTGCCAGCAGACCGCAAAATAGGGGTCCCAGCACCGGGGAGCTGTTTTTT
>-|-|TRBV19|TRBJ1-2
CASTSSGDGYTF
TGTGCCAGTACCTCGTCAGGGGATGGCTACACCTTC
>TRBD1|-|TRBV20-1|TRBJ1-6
CSARGQGPLHF
TGCAGTGCTAGGGGACAGGGACCCCTCCACTTT
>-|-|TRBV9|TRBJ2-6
CASSLTSGANVLTF
TGTGCCAGCAGCCTGACCTCTGGGGCCAACGTCCTGACTTTC